This TCR beta chain was sequenced during a study of post-analysis software for immune sequencing data. The study, taken as a whole, reports: Patients carried a handful of TRBV segments more frequently than controls did, and TRBV5-6, TRBV5-1 and TRBV20-1 were among them. Comparison with controls showed significantly lower normalized Chao1 diversity in multiple sclerosis patients.

Losses at the gene ends were 7 bases for V and 4 bases for J; bases not matched to a gene: 9. CDR3 length: 15 residues. CDR1 is MNHEY and CDR2 is SVGAGI in the germline V gene. Unique molecular identifiers featured in each of the TCR beta cDNA libraries. TCRdb analysed the PCR reads with MiXCR anew, one entry per CDR3 protein. This sample has more than 450,000 distinct CDR3 sequences, with about 40% found just once. In regard to this clonotype: Its antigen is unidentified.

This rearrangement joins TRBV6-5 to TRBJ2-1; 8 bases fit TRBD2. The specimen was blood. The receptor was isolated from a girl between 10 and 17 years old with multiple sclerosis. The CDR3 loop reads CASTPSGRSYNEQFF. DNA of the CDR3: TGTGCCAGCACCCCAAGCGGGAGAAGTTACAATGAGCAGTTCTTC.